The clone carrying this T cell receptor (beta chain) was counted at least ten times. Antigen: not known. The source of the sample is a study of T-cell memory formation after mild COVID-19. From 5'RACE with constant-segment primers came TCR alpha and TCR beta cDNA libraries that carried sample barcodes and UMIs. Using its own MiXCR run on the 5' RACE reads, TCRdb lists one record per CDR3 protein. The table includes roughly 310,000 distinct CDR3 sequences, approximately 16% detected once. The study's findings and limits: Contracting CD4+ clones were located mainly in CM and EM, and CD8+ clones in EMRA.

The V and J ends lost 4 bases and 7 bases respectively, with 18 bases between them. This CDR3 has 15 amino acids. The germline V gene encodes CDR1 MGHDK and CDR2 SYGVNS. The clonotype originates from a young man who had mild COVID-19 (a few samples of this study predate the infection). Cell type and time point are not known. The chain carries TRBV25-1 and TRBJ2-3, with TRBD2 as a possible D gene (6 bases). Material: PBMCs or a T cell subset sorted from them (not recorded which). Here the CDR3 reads CASSAPGWGLNTQYF. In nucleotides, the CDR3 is TGTGCCAGCAGTGCACCAGGGTGGGGACTCAATACGCAGTATTTT.